The 31 T cell receptor beta chains presented below share a single source sample, sequenced in a study of Tregs in tolerant kidney transplant recipients. The repertoire was sequenced with immunoSEQ multiplex PCR; TCRdb's copy has only in-frame clones and lacks some. The repertoire holds 50,000 to 75,000 clones, 98% seen once, with approximately 0.34% in the top ten. Sequences were derived from Tregs from blood, sampled before the transplant. Every receptor here comes from a human donor who received a combined kidney and bone marrow transplant.

The table lists this clone with a count of one. This CDR3 is CASSTTGGAGGNTIYF. CDR3 sequence (DNA): TGCGCCAGCAGCACTACAGGGGGCGCGGGAGGAAACACCATATATTTT. This chain connects TRBV5-1 to TRBJ1-3; 9 bases map to TRBD1. The CDR3 has 16 residues. Germline CDR1 reads SGHRS; CDR2 reads YFSETQ. With 4 bases clipped from V and 4 bases from J, the junction kept 9 bases outside the gene matches.

J is TRBJ1-2 and V is TRBV15; D might be TRBD1 (5 bases). The germline gives CDR1 LNHNV, CDR2 YYDKDF (reference sequence). The CDR3 runs to 13 residues. V was trimmed by 4 bases and J by 5 bases, leaving 11 bases between them. CDR3 coding DNA: TGTGCCACCAGCACAGCCCCAGGGTATGGCTACACCTTC. Amino acids: CATSTAPGYGYTF.

This chain joins TRBV5-1 and TRBJ2-7, with a weak D call TRBD2 (5 bases). Looked up from germline, CDR1 is SGHRS and CDR2 is YFSETQ. Trimming pared 1 base from V and 2 bases from J, leaving 7 bases between. The CDR3 loop spans 13 amino acids. CDR3: CASSLMGAYEQYF. Written as DNA, the CDR3 is TGCGCCAGCAGCTTGATGGGAGCCTACGAGCAGTACTTC.

The chain uses TRBV10-3 and TRBJ2-7, with D possibly TRBD1 on 6 matching bases. The CDR3 length is 14 residues. V lost 10 bases and J 3 bases, leaving 19 bases between the germline ends. The germline V gene encodes CDR1 ENHRY and CDR2 SYGVKD. CDR3 coding DNA: TGTGCCACTGTCCAGACAGGTGGGAGCTACGAGCAGTACTTC. Translating it yields CATVQTGGSYEQYF.

This chain connects TRBV5-4 to TRBJ1-2; D remains ambiguous. Trimming pared 0 bases from V and 1 base from J, leaving 7 bases between. The CDR3 covers 14 residues. Germline CDR1 and CDR2: SGHNT and YYREEE (reference sequence). The CDR3 DNA reads TGTGCCAGCAGCTTGGCAGTGCATAACTATGGCTACACCTTC. It yields the protein CASSLAVHNYGYTF.

The genes are TRBV4-3 and TRBJ1-3; TRBD1 agrees at 8 bases. CDR1 and CDR2 (germline): LGHNA, YSLEER. The length of the CDR3 is 15 residues. The trim removed 2 bases at V and 6 bases at J, leaving 6 bases unmatched. CDR3 in DNA: TGCGCCAGCAGCCAACGCGGACAGGGCTCAAACACCATATATTTT. It translates to CASSQRGQGSNTIYF.

Worth noting for this clone: The same CDR3 is also encoded by other DNA sequences in this sample. This rearrangement joins TRBV9 to TRBJ2-1; no firm D call. The V gene's germline CDR1 is SGDLS and CDR2 YYNGEE. The CDR3 has 16 residues. The ends were cut back, 0 bases at V and 0 bases at J, with 10 bases in the middle. The CDR3 bases are TGTGCCAGCAGCGTAGCCGGTGTTAGCTCCTACAATGAGCAGTTCTTC. Translated, it gives CASSVAGVSSYNEQFF.

This chain connects TRBV19 to TRBJ2-7, with 7 bases that match TRBD2. The CDR3 consists of 14 residues. The germline gives CDR1 LNHDA, CDR2 SQIVND (reference sequence). Trimming at V came to 3 bases and at J to 6 bases, leaving 8 bases not matched to a gene. CDR3 sequence reads: CASSMGRERGEQYF. The DNA for the CDR3 is TGTGCCAGTAGTATGGGGCGGGAGAGGGGCGAGCAGTACTTC. The full variable domain, completed using reference TRBV19 and TRBJ2-7, is DGGITQSPKYLFRKEGQNVTLSCEQNLNHDAMYWYRQDPGQGLRLIYYSQIVNDFQKGDIAEGYSVSREKKESFPLTVTSAQKNPTAFYLCASSMGRERGEQYFGPGTRLTVT.

Only one count was recorded for this clone. The chain joins TRBV6-6 to TRBJ1-6; no definite D call. Per germline, CDR1 MNHNY and CDR2 SVGAGI (reference sequence). This CDR3 has 14 residues. V was trimmed by 2 bases and J by 8 bases, leaving 10 bases between them. CDR3 sequence reads: CASSYRPADSPLHF. The DNA of the CDR3 is TGTGCCAGCAGTTACCGACCCGCGGATTCACCCCTCCACTTT.

The V call is TRBV4-1, the J call TRBJ1-2, with 8 bases identical to TRBD1. V lost 1 base, J lost 2 bases, and 6 bases stayed unmatched. Germline CDR1 and CDR2: MGHRA and YSYEKL. The CDR3 sequence is 16 residues long. This CDR3 is CASSQVSGQGNYGYTF. CDR3 bases: TGCGCCAGCAGCCAAGTCAGCGGACAGGGAAACTATGGCTACACCTTC.

J is TRBJ2-1 and V is TRBV15; weak D call: TRBD1 (6 bases). V lost 8 bases and J lost 8, with 13 bases in between. Germline V gene data show CDR1 as LNHNV and CDR2 as YYDKDF (reference sequence). The CDR3 loop spans 12 amino acids. The CDR3 DNA follows: TGTGCCACCGAGGGCAGGGGCGATGAGCAGTTCTTC. Translated: CATEGRGDEQFF.

The chain recombines TRBV5-4 with TRBJ2-1; the match to TRBD2 covers 14 bases. The CDR3 totals 17 residues. The ends lost 0 bases at V and 4 bases at J; junction bases unmatched: 3. The germline V gene encodes CDR1 SGHNT and CDR2 YYREEE (reference sequence). CDR3 nucleotide sequence: TGTGCCAGCAGCTTGGGGACTAGCGGGGGGCAATACAATGAGCAGTTCTTC. It encodes CASSLGTSGGQYNEQFF.

This clone was seen a handful of times. The CDR3 protein is CASSPGQATAYGYTF. The CDR3 DNA is TGTGCCAGCAGCCCCGGACAGGCGACAGCCTATGGCTACACCTTC. The V call is TRBV11-2, the J call TRBJ1-2, with 7 bases identical to TRBD1. V lost 5 bases to trimming and J lost 4 bases; unmatched junction nucleotides: 10. The CDR3 has 15 amino acids. Germline CDR1 SGHAT, CDR2 FQNNGV.

The chain carries TRBV11-3 and TRBJ1-5, with D perhaps TRBD1 (5 bases). V lost 0 bases to trimming and J lost 6 bases, with 15 bases between them. Germline CDR1 is SGHNT and CDR2 is YENEEA. This CDR3 comprises 16 residues. The CDR3 coding sequence is TGTGCCAGCAGCTTAGAGCGGGGCCAGGGAAGTCAGCCCCAGCATTTT. It is translated as CASSLERGQGSQPQHF. Based on the CDR3 plus reference TRBV11-3 and TRBJ1-5, the full variable domain is EAGVVQSPRYKIIEKKQPVAFWCNPISGHNTLYWYLQNLGQGPELLIRYENEEAVDDSQLPKDRFSAERLKGVDSTLKIQPAELGDSAVYLCASSLERGQGSQPQHFGDGTRLSIL.

This rearrangement joins TRBV18 to TRBJ1-2; D is unclear. Trimming left V 0 bases short and J 2 bases short, with 10 bases between. CDR1 KGHSH and CDR2 LQKENI come from the germline V gene. This CDR3 has 15 amino acids. CDR3 coding DNA: TGTGCCAGCTCACCACCGAAAAGCTTCAACTATGGCTACACCTTC. Amino acids: CASSPPKSFNYGYTF.

The chain is built from TRBV9 and TRBJ1-2, with 10 bases that match TRBD1. From germline, CDR1 is SGDLS and CDR2 YYNGEE. There are 15 residues in the CDR3. J gave up 8 bases and V 4 bases, and 11 bases lay outside the gene matches. CDR3 DNA: TGTGCCAGCAGCCCCCGGGACAGGGGAGGAGGAGGCTACACCTTC. Translation gives CASSPRDRGGGGYTF. Variable domain in full (rest from reference TRBV9 and TRBJ1-2): DSGVTQTPKHLITATGQRVTLRCSPRSGDLSVYWYQQSLDQGLQFLIQYYNGEERAKGNILERFSAQQFPDLHSELNLSSLELGDSALYFCASSPRDRGGGGYTFGSGTRLTVV.

V is TRBV11-2 and J is TRBJ2-7, with D possibly being TRBD2 (6 bases). The CDR3 totals 11 residues. Germline CDR1 reads SGHAT; CDR2 reads FQNNGV. Trimming left V 5 bases short and J 6 bases short, with 8 bases between. The CDR3 nucleotides read TGTGCCAGCAGCAGGAGGGTCGAGCAGTACTTC. Translation gives CASSRRVEQYF. Variable domain in full (rest from reference TRBV11-2 and TRBJ2-7): EAGVAQSPRYKIIEKRQSVAFWCNPISGHATLYWYQQILGQGPKLLIQFQNNGVVDDSQLPKDRFSAERLKGVDSTLKIQPAKLEDSAVYLCASSRRVEQYFGPGTRLTVT.

This sequence joins TRBV28 and TRBJ1-1, with D perhaps TRBD1 (6 bases). Germline assignment: CDR1 MDHEN and CDR2 SYDVKM. Trimming shortened V by 6 bases and J by 3 bases, and 20 bases separated the two germline ends. The CDR3 contains 16 residues. CDR3 residues: CASSSIYRVKDTEAFF. CDR3 sequence (DNA): TGTGCCAGCAGCTCCATCTACAGGGTAAAGGACACTGAAGCTTTCTTT.

The rearrangement links TRBV29-1 to TRBJ2-5, with 8 positions matching TRBD1. CDR1 and CDR2 (germline): SQVTM, ANQGSEA. The CDR3 sequence is 13 residues long. With 3 bases clipped from V and 5 bases from J, the junction kept 5 bases outside the gene matches. In DNA, the CDR3 is TGCAGCGTTGATAGACAGGGGATGGAGACCCAGTACTTC. Protein sequence: CSVDRQGMETQYF.

The chain joins TRBV5-6 to TRBJ1-1; weak D call: TRBD1 (6 bases). The V gene's germline CDR1 is SGHDT and CDR2 YYEEEE. This CDR3 has 14 amino acids. V lost 1 base, J lost 0 bases, and 7 bases lay in between. CDR3 nucleotides: TGTGCCAGCAGCTTGTGGACAGTGAACACTGAAGCTTTCTTT. This gives the protein CASSLWTVNTEAFF. The variable domain in full, completed from reference TRBV5-6 and TRBJ1-1, reads DAGVTQSPTHLIKTRGQQVTLRCSPKSGHDTVSWYQQALGQGPQFIFQYYEEEERQRGNFPDRFSGHQFPNYSSELNVNALLLGDSALYLCASSLWTVNTEAFFGQGTRLTVV.

This chain joins TRBV30 and TRBJ2-1; 9 bases are shared with TRBD2. Unmatched junction bases numbered 6, after V lost 7 bases and J lost 5 bases. There are 13 residues in the CDR3. Germline CDR1 GTSNPN, CDR2 SVGIG (reference sequence). The CDR3: CASQRGENNEQFF. The DNA of the CDR3 is TGTGCCTCCCAGCGGGGGGAAAACAATGAGCAGTTCTTC.

The chain has TRBV7-2 and TRBJ2-7, with 7 positions matching TRBD2. The V gene's germline CDR1 is SGHTA and CDR2 FQGNSA. This CDR3 comprises 15 residues. The trim removed 0 bases at V and 4 bases at J, leaving 6 bases unmatched. The CDR3 sequence is CASSLASGSPYEQYF. CDR3 coding DNA: TGTGCCAGCAGCTTAGCTAGCGGGTCCCCATACGAGCAGTACTTC.

This clone was recorded once. V is TRBV7-6 and J is TRBJ2-5; 10 nucleotides line up with TRBD2. This CDR3 comprises 17 residues. After removal of 5 bases from V and 5 bases from J, the junction contained 14 bases not matched to a gene. Per germline, CDR1 SGHVS and CDR2 FNYEAQ. Written as DNA, the CDR3 is TGTGCCAGCAGCCCCTACTCCGGGCTAGCGGGGGAGGAGACCCAGTACTTC. This sequence encodes CASSPYSGLAGEETQYF.

The V and J genes are TRBV29-1 and TRBJ1-4; D unclear. The CDR3 covers 12 residues. Germline V gives CDR1 SQVTM, CDR2 ANQGSEA. V was pared by 7 bases and J by 10 bases, with 16 bases between. CDR3 sequence: CSAREREGKLFF. CDR3 DNA: TGCAGCGCACGGGAGCGGGAGGGAAAACTGTTTTTT.

The CDR3 DNA is TGTGCCTGGACCCCCCGGCGGGGTGTCGAGCAGTACTTC. Residues: CAWTPRRGVEQYF. The J gene is TRBJ2-7, the V gene TRBV30; a weak D match, TRBD2 (6 bases). This CDR3 contains 13 residues. The germline V gene has CDR1 GTSNPN and CDR2 SVGIG (reference sequence). The V and J ends lost 4 bases and 6 bases respectively, with 16 bases between them. Full variable domain (outside the CDR3, taken from reference TRBV30 and TRBJ2-7): SQTIHQWPATLVQPVGSPLSLECTVEGTSNPNLYWYRQAAGRGLQLLFYSVGIGQISSEVPQNLSASRPQDRQFILSSKKLLLSDSGFYLCAWTPRRGVEQYFGPGTRLTVT.

The CDR3 bases are TGTGCCAGCAGCTCCTCCCGTGCGGGAGGGTGGACAGATACGCAGTATTTT. Translation gives CASSSSRAGGWTDTQYF. The chain couples TRBV7-6 to TRBJ2-3, with 9 bases aligning to TRBD2. Germline values: CDR1 SGHVS, CDR2 FNYEAQ. CDR3 length: 17 residues. With 4 bases clipped from V and 3 bases from J, the junction kept 11 bases outside the gene matches.

The chain links TRBV18 to TRBJ2-1; 7 positions agree with TRBD1. The CDR3 totals 15 residues. V was pared by 1 base and J by 8 bases, with 8 bases of the junction left unmatched. Germline-derived CDR1 and CDR2 are KGHSH and LQKENI. CDR3 sequence: CASSPRTGVLDEQFF. CDR3 coding DNA: TGTGCCAGCTCACCACGGACAGGAGTTCTTGATGAGCAGTTCTTC.

V is TRBV12-5 and J is TRBJ1-2, with D possibly TRBD1 on 5 matching bases. Trimming removed 0 bases from V and 2 bases from J, with 10 bases in between. This CDR3 has 15 residues. In germline, CDR1 is LGHNT, CDR2 FRNRAP. The CDR3 loop is CASGLVRGLNYGYTF. The CDR3 DNA reads as TGTGCTAGTGGTTTGGTAAGGGGCCTCAACTATGGCTACACCTTC.

The sample holds one count of this clone. This chain joins TRBV7-6 and TRBJ2-1; 9 bases agree with TRBD2. This CDR3 region has 15 residues. Trimming cost V 0 bases and J 9 bases; bases outside gene matches: 6. The germline V gene encodes CDR1 SGHVS and CDR2 FNYEAQ. The CDR3 bases are TGTGCCAGCAGCTTAGCTAGCGGGAGTTTTGGTGAGCAGTTCTTC. Encoded protein: CASSLASGSFGEQFF.

This clone was counted a single time. The rearrangement joins TRBV5-1 to TRBJ1-1, with TRBD1 matching 8 bases. This CDR3 spans 16 amino acids. Losses at the gene ends were 3 bases for V and 6 bases for J; bases not matched to a gene: 13. The germline CDR1 and CDR2 sequences are SGHRS and YFSETQ. The CDR3 DNA sequence: TGCGCCAGCAGCTCCTTAGGACAGGGTCGGGTGGCTGAAGCTTTCTTT. It yields the protein CASSSLGQGRVAEAFF.

V and J are TRBV5-1 and TRBJ1-3; a possible D gene is TRBD1 (5 bases). V was cut by 4 bases and J by 1 base, with 6 bases left in between. Germline V CDR1 and CDR2: SGHRS, YFSETQ. The CDR3 contains 13 residues. CDR3 coding DNA: TGCGCCAGCAGCCAGGGATCTGGAAACACCATATATTTT. Translation: CASSQGSGNTIYF.